Each of the 14 T cell receptor beta chains below was sequenced from the same sample in a study of cytomegalovirus exposure and HLA in healthy donors. Use of 60 Vbeta and 13 Jbeta primers characterized the PCR. Measured with immunoSEQ multiplex PCR; TCRdb has only the in-frame clones, and not every one. The sample contains around 33,000 clones, 60% to 80% of which appear only once. The specimen sequenced was PBMCs. These receptors originate from a woman aged 25-40 years in good health and CMV-seropositive.

In the case of this clone: One junction end does not reproduce the germline sequence, and a read error may be involved. The rearrangement joins TRBV28 to TRBJ2-1, with 8 bases lining up with TRBD2. Germline assignment: CDR1 MDHEN and CDR2 SYDVKM. The CDR3 consists of 17 residues. CDR3 sequence: CAGSMKTPTSEYNEQFF. The CDR3 DNA reads TGTGCCGGCAGTATGAAAACTCCGACTAGCGAGTACAATGAGCAGTTCTTC.

In this sample, this clone turned up a few times. The V gene is TRBV5-1, the J gene TRBJ1-4; 7 bases are a match to TRBD1. The junction had 5 bases not matched to a gene; V was cut back by 3 bases and J by 0 bases. The CDR3 loop spans 16 amino acids. CDR1 SGHRS and CDR2 YFSETQ come from the germline V gene. This CDR3 is CASSSTGQATNEKLFF. DNA of the CDR3: TGCGCCAGCAGCTCGACAGGACAGGCAACTAATGAAAAACTGTTTTTT. Complete variable domain (other parts from reference TRBV5-1 and TRBJ1-4): KAGVTQTPRYLIKTRGQQVTLSCSPISGHRSVSWYQQTPGQGLQFLFEYFSETQRNKGNFPGRFSGRQFSNSRSEMNVSTLELGDSALYLCASSSTGQATNEKLFFGSGTQLSVL.

The J gene is TRBJ1-1, the V gene TRBV5-6; possibly TRBD1 for D (5 bases). Germline assignment: CDR1 SGHDT and CDR2 YYEEEE. The V end lost 2 bases, the J end lost 3 bases, and 8 bases lay between the germline ends. The CDR3 spans 13 residues. CDR3 bases: TGTGCCAGCAGCTTCAGGGTGGACACTGAAGCTTTCTTT. Translated: CASSFRVDTEAFF.

This chain links TRBV2 with TRBJ1-5, with TRBD1 as a possible D gene (5 bases). The CDR3 is 15 residues long. Germline V CDR1 and CDR2: SNHLY, FYNNEI. Trimming shortened V by 5 bases and J by 3 bases, and 14 bases separated the two germline ends. The CDR3 DNA reads TGTGCCAGCAGTCTCTGGCGACAGAACAATCAGCCCCAGCATTTT. Its protein is CASSLWRQNNQPQHF.

The chain combines TRBV27 with TRBJ2-7; 8 positions match TRBD1. V lost 5 bases, J lost 4 bases, and 10 bases stayed unmatched. Germline CDR1 MNHEY, CDR2 SMNVEV (reference sequence). The CDR3 is 15 amino acids. The CDR3 is CASSPTTGGTYEQYF. The CDR3 DNA sequence: TGTGCCAGCAGTCCAACTACAGGGGGTACGTACGAGCAGTACTTC.

The chain links TRBV2 to TRBJ1-2; 9 nucleotides align to TRBD1. The CDR3 runs 16 residues. J gave up 4 bases and V 4 bases, and 10 bases lay outside the gene matches. Germline assignment: CDR1 SNHLY and CDR2 FYNNEI. CDR3 protein: CASSGTGGLSGYGYTF. CDR3 DNA sequence: TGTGCCAGCAGTGGCACAGGGGGCCTTAGTGGCTATGGCTACACCTTC.

The gene calls are TRBV28 and TRBJ1-2, with 9 bases fitting TRBD1. Trimming took 6 bases from V and 5 from J; bases not matched to a gene: 10. The CDR3 runs to 15 residues. Per germline, CDR1 MDHEN and CDR2 SYDVKM. Written as DNA, the CDR3 is TGTGCCAGCAGCGGAGCCGGGACAGGGAAATATGGCTACACCTTC. It encodes CASSGAGTGKYGYTF.

There are a few counts of this clone. At one end, the junction sequence differs from germline, possibly due to a read error. This sequence joins TRBV7-9 and TRBJ2-1, with 9 bases lining up with TRBD1. The CDR3 consists of 12 residues. Per the germline V gene, CDR1 is SEHNR and CDR2 is FQNEAQ (reference sequence). The CDR3: CSSSSGQGAEFF. DNA for the CDR3: TGTTCCAGCAGCTCGGGACAGGGAGCGGAGTTCTTC.

The chain joins TRBV30 to TRBJ2-5, with a weak D call TRBD2 (5 bases). Germline-derived CDR1 and CDR2 are GTSNPN and SVGIG (reference sequence). This CDR3 comprises 12 residues. Trimming removed 7 bases from V and 2 bases from J, with 11 bases in between. The CDR3 loop is CAFSTSQETQYF. The CDR3 DNA sequence: TGTGCCTTTTCCACTAGTCAAGAGACCCAGTACTTC.

The gene calls are TRBV30 and TRBJ2-1; D possibly corresponds to TRBD2 (5 bases). V lost 2 bases and J lost 8, with 7 bases in between. The CDR3 is 11 amino acids. From germline, CDR1 is GTSNPN and CDR2 SVGIG (reference sequence). The CDR3 loop reads CAWSHGDEQFF. The CDR3 nucleotides are TGTGCCTGGAGTCACGGGGATGAGCAGTTCTTC.

There are a few counts of this clone. The V call is TRBV5-1, the J call TRBJ1-2; 7 positions match TRBD1. Per the germline V gene, CDR1 is SGHRS and CDR2 is YFSETQ. This CDR3 region has 15 residues. The V gene end was trimmed by 0 bases and the J gene end by 5 bases; junction bases not matched to a gene: 7. CDR3 residues: CASSLVDQGVYGYTF. Written as DNA, the CDR3 is TGCGCCAGCAGCTTGGTTGACCAGGGGGTTTATGGCTACACCTTC.

The sample holds one count of this clone. J is TRBJ2-6 and V is TRBV7-3, with a possible D match to TRBD2 (6 bases). The CDR3 consists of 20 residues. Trimming took 4 bases from V and 1 from J, leaving 23 bases between them. Germline V gene lookup returns CDR1 SGHTA and CDR2 FQGTGA. The DNA of the CDR3 is TGTGCCAGCAGCTCTACCCCCCGGGACTTAACCATATCTGGGGCCAACGTCCTGACTTTC. This gives the protein CASSSTPRDLTISGANVLTF.

The chain joins TRBV14 to TRBJ1-2, with D perhaps matching TRBD1 (5 bases). The CDR3 has 14 amino acids. Germline V gene lookup returns CDR1 SGHDN and CDR2 FVKESK. Deletions cut 6 bases from V and 3 bases from J, with 14 bases between. The CDR3 protein is CASSRIRGDYGYTF. CDR3 in DNA: TGTGCCAGCAGTCGTATTCGGGGGGACTATGGCTACACCTTC. Supplemented by reference TRBV14 and TRBJ1-2, the full variable domain reads EAGVTQFPSHSVIEKGQTVTLRCDPISGHDNLYWYRRVMGKEIKFLLHFVKESKQDESGMPNNRFLAERTGGTYSTLKVQPAELEDSGVYFCASSRIRGDYGYTFGSGTRLTVV.

V is TRBV4-1 and J is TRBJ1-2; D gene unclear. CDR1 and CDR2 from the germline V gene are MGHRA and YSYEKL. Trimming removed 2 bases at V and 5 bases at J, with 21 bases between. This CDR3 spans 17 amino acids. The DNA for the CDR3 is TGCGCCAGCAGCCAACGATCTACCGGACGATCGGGGTATGGCTACACCTTC. Protein product: CASSQRSTGRSGYGYTF.